A single sample gave rise to the 15 T cell receptor beta chains below, sequenced in a study of CD8+ T cells in alopecia areata. cDNA prepared by RNA extraction and subsequent reverse transcription served as the template for sequencing. Here immunoSEQ multiplex PCR was the method, and the copy in TCRdb shows in-frame clones only, minus some. The sample yields some 110,000 clones, about three fifths seen once. Treatment: oral pan-JAK inhibitor, 5-10 mg twice daily. The material was CD8+ T cells sorted from blood, obtained at week 24, from a patient treated with tofacitinib. Source of these receptors: a human donor with alopecia areata.

The chain employs TRBV19 and TRBJ2-1, with 8 bases aligning to TRBD1. The CDR3 runs to 14 residues. Germline CDR1 LNHDA, CDR2 SQIVND (reference sequence). The V segment lost 7 bases and the J segment 6 bases; nucleotides outside the gene matches: 8. This CDR3 is CASMDRQGINEQFF. As DNA, the CDR3 is TGTGCCAGTATGGATCGACAGGGGATCAATGAGCAGTTCTTC.

V gene TRBV18 combines with J gene TRBJ2-5, with no clear D. CDR3 length equals 13 residues. The germline V gene has CDR1 KGHSH and CDR2 LQKENI. V dropped 1 base and J dropped 5 bases, with 8 bases sitting between them. The CDR3 spells CASSPRSLETQYF. The DNA of the CDR3 is TGTGCCAGCTCACCACGCAGCTTGGAGACCCAGTACTTC.

This sequence joins TRBV6-5 and TRBJ2-7; the match to TRBD1 covers 8 bases. This CDR3 spans 13 amino acids. With 2 bases clipped from V and 6 bases from J, the junction kept 3 bases outside the gene matches. Germline CDR1 reads MNHEY; CDR2 reads SVGAGI. CDR3 region: CASSYGTGGEQYF. The DNA for the CDR3 is TGTGCCAGCAGTTACGGCACAGGGGGCGAGCAGTACTTC.

This clone was found many times. This chain joins TRBV19 and TRBJ2-7; D possibly uses TRBD1 or TRBD2 (5 bases each). The V gene's germline CDR1 is LNHDA and CDR2 SQIVND (reference sequence). This CDR3 is built from 13 residues. Trimming removed 4 bases at V and 4 bases at J, with 11 bases between. CDR3 bases: TGTGCCAGTAGTAGCCGGGACCTTTACGAGCAGTACTTC. Translating gives CASSSRDLYEQYF. The complete variable domain, with remaining parts taken from reference TRBV19 and TRBJ2-7, reads DGGITQSPKYLFRKEGQNVTLSCEQNLNHDAMYWYRQDPGQGLRLIYYSQIVNDFQKGDIAEGYSVSREKKESFPLTVTSAQKNPTAFYLCASSSRDLYEQYFGPGTRLTVT.

This clone was observed a few times. The V and J genes are TRBV27 and TRBJ2-5; D ambiguous. V was trimmed by 2 bases and J by 7 bases, leaving 14 bases between them. CDR3 length equals 14 residues. Germline CDR1 is MNHEY and CDR2 is SMNVEV (reference sequence). As DNA, the CDR3 is TGTGCCAGCAGTTTAACCGGAGCAGCCGGGACCCAGTACTTC. It translates to CASSLTGAAGTQYF.

V and J are TRBV30 and TRBJ2-1, with 9 positions matching TRBD2. This CDR3 has 14 amino acids. Germline trimming cut 2 bases from V and 6 bases from J; bases unmatched to any gene: 5. Germline V CDR1 and CDR2: GTSNPN, SVGIG (reference sequence). The CDR3 spells CAWSRGTSSNEQFF. DNA of the CDR3: TGTGCCTGGAGTAGGGGGACTAGCTCCAATGAGCAGTTCTTC.

The CDR3 DNA is TGTGCCAGCAGTAAGATGGGGGGTGGAGGAGAGACCCAGTACTTC. It yields the protein CASSKMGGGGETQYF. The genes are TRBV2 and TRBJ2-5; D possibly corresponds to TRBD2 (6 bases). This CDR3 spans 15 amino acids. CDR1 SNHLY and CDR2 FYNNEI come from the germline V gene. Trimming stripped 5 bases from V and 4 bases from J, with 17 bases between. Drawing the rest from reference TRBV2 and TRBJ2-5, the complete variable domain is EPEVTQTPSHQVTQMGQEVILRCVPISNHLYFYWYRQILGQKVEFLVSFYNNEISEKSEIFDDQFSVERPDGSNFTLKIRSTKLEDSAMYFCASSKMGGGGETQYFGPGTRLLVL.

This rearrangement joins TRBV5-1 to TRBJ2-7, with 10 nucleotides matching TRBD1. Trimming cost V 4 bases and J 0 bases; bases outside gene matches: 4. Per germline, CDR1 SGHRS and CDR2 YFSETQ. The CDR3 totals 15 residues. The CDR3 loop reads CASSMGQGTSYEQYF. Written as DNA, the CDR3 is TGCGCCAGCAGCATGGGACAGGGGACCTCCTACGAGCAGTACTTC.

This clone showed up just a few times. The chain joins TRBV5-1 to TRBJ2-5, with 8 bases identical to TRBD2. After removal of 0 bases from V and 4 bases from J, the junction contained 8 bases not matched to a gene. CDR1 and CDR2 from the germline V gene are SGHRS and YFSETQ. This CDR3 has 16 residues. Written as DNA, the CDR3 is TGCGCCAGCAGCTTGGGTTCGTTCGGACTAGCAGAGACCCAGTACTTC. Residues: CASSLGSFGLAETQYF.

The V call is TRBV6-5, the J call TRBJ1-2; no clear D gene. The CDR3 contains 15 residues. Germline lookup yields CDR1 MNHEY and CDR2 SVGAGI. V was shortened by 0 bases and J by 3 bases, with 11 bases between the two germline ends. The CDR3 spells CASSYSGREDYGYTF. The CDR3 nucleotides are TGTGCCAGCAGTTACTCCGGCCGGGAAGACTATGGCTACACCTTC.

The chain uses TRBV30 and TRBJ2-1; a weak D match, TRBD2 (7 bases). V was clipped by 4 bases and J by 7 bases, with 23 bases between them. Germline loops: CDR1 GTSNPN, CDR2 SVGIG (reference sequence). The CDR3 runs to 16 residues. The CDR3 loop reads CAWKTEAGGPGNEQFF. In nucleotides, the CDR3 is TGTGCCTGGAAGACCGAAGCCGGGGGGCCTGGTAATGAGCAGTTCTTC.

The table lists this clone with a few counts. This rearrangement joins TRBV29-1 to TRBJ2-2; D uncertain. Germline V CDR1 and CDR2: SQVTM, ANQGSEA. With 6 bases removed from V and 6 bases from J, the gap between germline ends came to 8 bases. The CDR3 is 11 residues long. The CDR3 coding sequence is TGCAGCGTCCCAGGACCCGGGGAGCTGTTTTTT. This sequence encodes CSVPGPGELFF.

The chain recombines TRBV5-6 with TRBJ1-2; TRBD1 matches at 7 bases. Losses at the gene ends were 2 bases for V and 4 bases for J; bases not matched to a gene: 2. The V gene's germline CDR1 is SGHDT and CDR2 YYEEEE. The CDR3 extends over 13 amino acids. The CDR3 region is CASSFGTAYGYTF. As DNA, the CDR3 is TGTGCCAGCAGCTTCGGGACAGCCTATGGCTACACCTTC.

The chain combines TRBV27 with TRBJ2-3; 10 bases agree with TRBD2. Trimming at V came to 3 bases and at J to 1 base, leaving 4 bases not matched to a gene. The CDR3 consists of 16 residues. Germline CDR1 is MNHEY and CDR2 is SMNVEV (reference sequence). DNA for the CDR3: TGTGCCAGCAGTTTTCTCCTAGCGGGGGGCACAGATACGCAGTATTTT. Its protein product is CASSFLLAGGTDTQYF.

The chain has TRBV27 and TRBJ2-3; 7 nucleotides match TRBD1. This CDR3 has 15 residues. Looked up from germline, CDR1 is MNHEY and CDR2 is SMNVEV (reference sequence). V lost 6 bases to trimming and J lost 6 bases; unmatched junction nucleotides: 12. The CDR3 sequence: CASSQTRDSMDTQYF. CDR3 DNA: TGTGCCAGCAGCCAAACCCGGGACAGTATGGATACGCAGTATTTT.